The 24 T cell receptor beta chains reported below all come from one sample, sequenced in a study of cytomegalovirus exposure and HLA in healthy donors (dated by TCRdb to between 2016 and 2019). The library was prepared using the immunoSEQ multiplex PCR assay. The multiplex PCR relied on a mix of 60 forward primers for TCR Vbeta segments and 13 reverse primers for TCR Jbeta segments. TCRdb stores this immuneACCESS table with in-frame sequences only. Part of the clones is absent; in the studies checked, under half of the shortfall reflects unresolved V genes, and no reason is known for the rest. This sample gives around 230,000 clones in total; about four fifths of them show up just once. Jointly, the top ten make up approximately 6.5% of the sample. Sample: PBMCs. These receptors originate from a man between 40 and 49 years old in good health and CMV-seropositive.

V and J are TRBV19 and TRBJ2-2, with TRBD2 as a possible D gene (5 bases). Germline CDR1 is LNHDA and CDR2 is SQIVND (reference sequence). The CDR3 runs to 16 residues. The V gene lost 3 bases and the J gene lost 3 bases, with 14 bases spanning the gap. The CDR3 coding sequence is TGTGCCAGTAGTATCGGGCGAGCGGAGTACACCGGGGAGCTGTTTTTT. Encoded protein: CASSIGRAEYTGELFF.

The chain uses TRBV18 and TRBJ2-2; a possible D gene is TRBD2 (5 bases). Trimming stripped 3 bases from V and 7 bases from J, with 6 bases between. Germline V gives CDR1 KGHSH, CDR2 LQKENI. The CDR3 has 12 residues. The DNA for the CDR3 is TGTGCCAGCTCACCGGGGAGCGGGGAGCTGTTTTTT. Protein sequence: CASSPGSGELFF.

V usage is TRBV6-5 and J usage is TRBJ2-1; TRBD2 matches 12 bases. The CDR3 is 13 residues long. The V and J ends lost 2 bases and 15 bases, in that order; junction bases with no gene match: 5. From germline, CDR1 is MNHEY and CDR2 SVGAGI. The CDR3 loop is CASSYMLAGGMFF. DNA for the CDR3: TGTGCCAGCAGTTACATGCTAGCGGGAGGGATGTTCTTC.

This chain connects TRBV5-4 to TRBJ1-2; TRBD1 matches 8 bases. The CDR3 is made up of 13 amino acids. CDR1 and CDR2 from the germline V gene are SGHNT and YYREEE (reference sequence). V was clipped by 4 bases and J by 7 bases; unmatched bases: 6. This CDR3 is CASSGGTGGGYTF. CDR3 in DNA: TGTGCCAGCAGCGGCGGCACAGGGGGTGGCTACACCTTC.

The chain's CDR3 is CASSPPTGRTEAFF. In DNA form, the CDR3 reads TGTGCCAGCAGCCCCCCCACAGGGCGCACTGAAGCTTTCTTT. This chain connects TRBV7-9 to TRBJ1-1; D is perhaps TRBD1 (6 bases). The CDR3 has 14 amino acids. Germline loops: CDR1 SEHNR, CDR2 FQNEAQ (reference sequence). With 5 bases removed from V and 4 bases from J, the gap between germline ends came to 14 bases.

The chain recombines TRBV5-1 with TRBJ2-2, with 12 bases that match TRBD2. With V trimmed by 4 bases and J by 5 bases, 3 bases remained unmatched. Germline V gives CDR1 SGHRS, CDR2 YFSETQ. The CDR3 has 15 residues. CDR3 DNA: TGCGCCAGCAGCCCTGGGACTAGCGGGACCGGGGAGCTGTTTTTT. As protein: CASSPGTSGTGELFF.

The rearrangement joins TRBV12-5 to TRBJ2-7; 10 nucleotides line up with TRBD1. Germline CDR1 reads LGHNT; CDR2 reads FRNRAP. V shed 2 bases, J shed 4 bases, and the junction held 11 bases outside the gene matches. This CDR3 spans 17 amino acids. The CDR3 bases are TGTGCTAGTGGTTTGACCGGGGGACAGGGGTTAGGGTACGAGCAGTACTTC. The encoded protein is CASGLTGGQGLGYEQYF.

This chain uses TRBV7-9 with TRBJ2-1, with TRBD2 matching over 12 bases. The CDR3 is 14 amino acids. Germline loops: CDR1 SEHNR, CDR2 FQNEAQ (reference sequence). V shed 5 bases, J shed 8 bases, and the junction held 4 bases outside the gene matches. CDR3 in DNA: TGTGCCAGCAGCCCTAGCGGGAGGGTTGATGAGCAGTTCTTC. This encodes CASSPSGRVDEQFF.

The gene calls are TRBV5-4 and TRBJ2-2, with 7 bases that match TRBD1. From germline, CDR1 is SGHNT and CDR2 YYREEE (reference sequence). This CDR3 spans 16 amino acids. The junction had 6 bases not matched to a gene; V was cut back by 4 bases and J by 0 bases. CDR3 sequence: CASSPTGITNTGELFF. CDR3 bases: TGTGCCAGCAGCCCGACAGGGATCACGAACACCGGGGAGCTGTTTTTT.

The rearrangement links TRBV19 to TRBJ1-6; the D gene is possibly TRBD1 (5 bases). The CDR3 consists of 13 residues. Germline CDR1 is LNHDA and CDR2 is SQIVND (reference sequence). V was pared by 7 bases and J by 4 bases, with 8 bases between. CDR3 loop: CASNPGYNSPLHF. The CDR3 DNA reads as TGTGCCAGTAATCCAGGGTATAATTCACCCCTCCACTTT.

The chain links TRBV11-2 to TRBJ2-7; 9 nucleotides line up with TRBD2. CDR3 length equals 13 residues. Germline V gives CDR1 SGHAT, CDR2 FQNNGV. The ends lost 5 bases at V and 6 bases at J; junction bases unmatched: 5. The CDR3 DNA reads as TGTGCCAGCAGCGCACAGACTAGCGGCGAGCAGTACTTC. Translating it yields CASSAQTSGEQYF.

This clone has more than one count but fewer than ten. The chain recombines TRBV7-9 with TRBJ2-6, with D possibly being TRBD2 (7 bases). V shed 6 bases and J shed 0 bases, with 15 bases lying between them. The CDR3 is 17 amino acids. Germline CDR1 reads SEHNR; CDR2 reads FQNEAQ (reference sequence). The CDR3 reads CASRPGGPYSGANVLTF. CDR3 nucleotide sequence: TGTGCCAGCAGACCCGGGGGGCCCTACTCTGGGGCCAACGTCCTGACTTTC.

The J gene is TRBJ2-5, the V gene TRBV7-9; 7 bases line up with TRBD2. The CDR3 loop spans 15 amino acids. V gave up 3 bases and J gave up 3 bases; unmatched junction bases: 7. Per the germline V gene, CDR1 is SEHNR and CDR2 is FQNEAQ (reference sequence). CDR3 bases: TGTGCCAGCAGCTTGGTAACGGGAGGAGAAGAGACCCAGTACTTC. It yields the protein CASSLVTGGEETQYF.

V is TRBV18 and J is TRBJ1-3, with 7 bases aligning to TRBD1. The CDR3 is 15 amino acids. The V gene's germline CDR1 is KGHSH and CDR2 LQKENI. Trimming took 0 bases from V and 4 from J; bases not matched to a gene: 3. The DNA for the CDR3 is TGTGCCAGCTCACCACCGGGACAGCAGGGAAACACCATATATTTT. Translation gives CASSPPGQQGNTIYF.

V and J are TRBV6-1 and TRBJ2-7, with 10 bases matching TRBD2. The length of the CDR3 is 12 residues. Germline assignment: CDR1 MNHNS and CDR2 SASEGT. The CDR3 coding sequence is TGTGCCAGCAGTGAAGCGGGAGCGGGAGGGCCGGTC. This sequence encodes CASSEAGAGGPV.

This chain joins TRBV11-2 and TRBJ2-2; TRBD1 might be the D (5 bases). Trimming left V 6 bases short and J 1 base short, with 12 bases between. Germline CDR1 is SGHAT and CDR2 is FQNNGV. CDR3 length: 15 residues. The DNA of the CDR3 is TGTGCCAGCAGGGGGCCGGGTTTGAACACCGGGGAGCTGTTTTTT. Translated: CASRGPGLNTGELFF.

The chain employs TRBV5-1 and TRBJ2-1, with 7 bases aligning to TRBD2. The CDR3 extends over 15 amino acids. V was pared by 1 base and J by 4 bases, with 5 bases of the junction left unmatched. The germline V gene has CDR1 SGHRS and CDR2 YFSETQ. Written as DNA, the CDR3 is TGCGCCAGCAGCTTGAGCGGGGTCCAATACAATGAGCAGTTCTTC. Amino acid sequence: CASSLSGVQYNEQFF.

V gene TRBV5-4 combines with J gene TRBJ2-2, with D possibly TRBD1 on 6 matching bases. There are 14 residues in the CDR3. Trimming removed 4 bases at V and 5 bases at J, with 12 bases between. Germline V lookup: CDR1 SGHNT, CDR2 YYREEE (reference sequence). CDR3 coding DNA: TGTGCCAGCAGCATGGACAGCCGGACCGGGGAGCTGTTTTTT. It is translated as CASSMDSRTGELFF.

Details on this clone: The same CDR3 can be traced to other DNA sequences in this sample. The chain uses TRBV9 and TRBJ2-5; 12 nucleotides match TRBD2. Germline V gene sequence: CDR1 SGDLS, CDR2 YYNGEE. Germline trimming cut 0 bases from V and 5 bases from J; bases unmatched to any gene: 5. There are 16 residues in the CDR3. The CDR3 DNA reads TGTGCCAGCAGCGTAGGAGGCCTAGCGGGAGGGGAGACCCAGTACTTC. Encoded protein: CASSVGGLAGGETQYF.

The chain couples TRBV5-6 to TRBJ2-1, with 10 nucleotides matching TRBD1. This CDR3 is built from 16 residues. Germline-derived CDR1 and CDR2 are SGHDT and YYEEEE. V lost 2 bases to trimming and J lost 6 bases; unmatched junction nucleotides: 8. The CDR3 loop is CASSFPLRDRGNEQFF. In DNA, the CDR3 is TGTGCCAGCAGCTTCCCGCTCAGGGACAGGGGCAATGAGCAGTTCTTC. Variable domain in full (rest from reference TRBV5-6 and TRBJ2-1): DAGVTQSPTHLIKTRGQQVTLRCSPKSGHDTVSWYQQALGQGPQFIFQYYEEEERQRGNFPDRFSGHQFPNYSSELNVNALLLGDSALYLCASSFPLRDRGNEQFFGPGTRLTVL.

Concerning this clone itself: This same CDR3 is encoded by further DNA sequences in the sample. The chain links TRBV6-5 to TRBJ2-7, with 9 bases that match TRBD1. CDR1 is MNHEY, CDR2 SVGAGI, per germline. The ends lost 6 bases at V and 3 bases at J; junction bases unmatched: 9. The CDR3 runs to 15 residues. CDR3: CASRYPGQGHYEQYF. The DNA of the CDR3 is TGTGCCAGCAGATATCCGGGACAGGGCCACTACGAGCAGTACTTC.

CDR3 nucleotides: TGTGCCACCAGCAGCAGGGGGCCGCGGGAGCAGTACGTC. Encoded protein: CATSSRGPREQYV. This chain connects TRBV15 to TRBJ2-7, with 8 nucleotides matching TRBD1. V dropped 3 bases and J dropped 7; count of bases not matched to a gene: 5. Looked up from germline, CDR1 is LNHNV and CDR2 is YYDKDF (reference sequence). The CDR3 is made up of 13 amino acids.

The rearrangement uses TRBV7-3 and TRBJ2-7; 8 bases agree with TRBD2. Germline CDR1 and CDR2: SGHTA and FQGTGA. This CDR3 is 16 amino acids long. V lost 2 bases and J lost 2; bases outside the gene matches: 8. The CDR3 DNA is TGTGCCAGCAGCTTAGAGGGTCCAGCGGGGGCCTACGAGCAGTACTTC. As protein: CASSLEGPAGAYEQYF.

J is TRBJ2-3 and V is TRBV14, with 7 bases matching TRBD2. V trimming: 4 bases; J trimming: 0 bases; junction bases outside the gene matches: 13. The CDR3 consists of 18 residues. Germline CDR1 SGHDN, CDR2 FVKESK. The CDR3 DNA sequence: TGTGCCAGCAGCCGATTCGCAGTTGGGGGAGGGAGCACAGATACGCAGTATTTT. The encoded protein is CASSRFAVGGGSTDTQYF.